One sample yielded the 17 T cell receptor beta chains listed below, sequenced in a study of blood T cell repertoires in COVID-19. Using immunoSEQ multiplex PCR, the repertoire was profiled, and TCRdb retains in-frame clones only, with some absent. The data show over 250,000 clones, roughly 86% seen once. Sequencing was done on a sample of PBMCs or T cells enriched from blood (not recorded which). These receptors originate from a woman aged 55-69 years who had recovered from COVID-19.

The chain is built from TRBV27 and TRBJ2-7, with D perhaps matching TRBD1 (6 bases). Per the germline V gene, CDR1 is MNHEY and CDR2 is SMNVEV (reference sequence). The CDR3 has 13 amino acids. V was shortened by 3 bases and J by 3 bases, with 9 bases between the two germline ends. The CDR3 DNA reads TGTGCCAGCAGTTTCACCAGGGGCTACGAGCAGTACTTC. It yields the protein CASSFTRGYEQYF.

About this clone: This sample includes further DNA sequences coding for the same CDR3. The rearrangement joins TRBV5-1 to TRBJ2-5, with D maybe TRBD2 (5 bases). The CDR3 spans 14 residues. The germline V and J ends were trimmed by 0 bases and 5 bases, with 11 bases remaining between them. Germline V gene sequence: CDR1 SGHRS, CDR2 YFSETQ. CDR3 amino acids: CASSLEGVGETQYF. The CDR3 nucleotides read TGCGCCAGCAGCTTGGAGGGAGTTGGGGAGACCCAGTACTTC.

This clone was recorded only once. The J gene is TRBJ1-1, the V gene TRBV7-6; tentatively, D is TRBD1 (5 bases). The CDR3 totals 15 residues. Between the trimmed V and J ends, which lost 2 bases and 0 bases, there was a span of 10 bases. Germline CDR1 is SGHVS and CDR2 is FNYEAQ. The CDR3 loop is CASSLTTGMNTEAFF. For the CDR3, the DNA is TGTGCCAGCAGCTTAACAACAGGAATGAACACTGAAGCTTTCTTT.

V and J are TRBV6-5 and TRBJ1-5; D not certain. The CDR3 spans 13 residues. Germline V gene data show CDR1 as MNHEY and CDR2 as SVGAGI. V lost 10 bases, J lost 6 bases, and 16 bases lay in between. The CDR3 loop is CATTRQVGQPQHF. CDR3 nucleotides: TGTGCCACCACCCGGCAGGTGGGTCAGCCCCAGCATTTT.

This chain uses TRBV21-1 with TRBJ1-2; the D call TRBD1 from the table was never checked on the DNA. TRBV21-1 is shown as a pseudogene. The CDR3 sequence is 15 residues long. The DNA for the CDR3 is TGTGCCAGCAGCATCTGGCCCAAACCCCTCTATGGCTACACCTTC. This codes for CASSIWPKPLYGYTF.

This clone was observed once. The chain links TRBV10-1 to TRBJ2-1; 9 positions match TRBD1. CDR3 length: 15 residues. Germline V gene data show CDR1 as WNHNN and CDR2 as SYGVQD (reference sequence). V lost 6 bases to trimming and J lost 7 bases; unmatched junction nucleotides: 10. Here the CDR3 DNA reads TGCGCCAGCAGCTCCCAGGGGACAGGGTGGAATGAGCAGTTCTTC. The encoded protein is CASSSQGTGWNEQFF.

The gene calls are TRBV4-2 and TRBJ2-1; D gene ambiguous. The CDR3 has 12 amino acids. Germline V gives CDR1 LGHNA, CDR2 YNFKEQ. The V end lost 11 bases, the J end lost 6 bases, and 14 bases lay between the germline ends. The DNA of the CDR3 is TGTGCCTCGTCCGATGGGCTCAATGAGCAGTTCTTC. It translates to CASSDGLNEQFF.

This chain joins TRBV6-5 and TRBJ1-4; 8 bases are shared with TRBD1. V dropped 4 bases and J dropped 6; count of bases not matched to a gene: 4. The CDR3 totals 14 residues. The germline gives CDR1 MNHEY, CDR2 SVGAGI. CDR3 sequence: CASSLDRVYEKLFF. CDR3 DNA: TGTGCCAGCAGTTTGGACAGGGTGTATGAAAAACTGTTTTTT.

The chain joins TRBV5-1 to TRBJ1-3; no clear D. The V gene lost 2 bases and the J gene lost 0 bases, with 9 bases spanning the gap. The CDR3 is made up of 15 amino acids. The germline V gene encodes CDR1 SGHRS and CDR2 YFSETQ. The CDR3 loop reads CASSFGESSGNTIYF. The CDR3 region has the DNA TGCGCCAGCAGCTTTGGTGAGAGCTCTGGAAACACCATATATTTT.

The chain has TRBV5-1 and TRBJ2-1, with 14 bases that match TRBD2. Germline CDR1 is SGHRS and CDR2 is YFSETQ. V was clipped by 4 bases and J by 8 bases; unmatched bases: 14. This CDR3 spans 18 amino acids. CDR3 in amino acids: CASSQRLAGGLTPHEQFF. CDR3 bases: TGCGCCAGCAGCCAAAGACTAGCGGGGGGGCTCACCCCCCATGAGCAGTTCTTC.

The genes are TRBV11-2 and TRBJ1-6; D remains ambiguous. The CDR3 is 13 amino acids. Germline CDR1 SGHAT, CDR2 FQNNGV. Trimming pared 0 bases from V and 11 bases from J, leaving 8 bases between. CDR3 protein: CASSLELGAPLHF. CDR3 nucleotides: TGTGCCAGCAGCTTAGAGTTGGGAGCACCCCTCCACTTT.

The genes are TRBV19 and TRBJ1-6, with unresolved D. Trimming shortened V by 3 bases and J by 0 bases, and 12 bases separated the two germline ends. Looked up from germline, CDR1 is LNHDA and CDR2 is SQIVND (reference sequence). CDR3 length: 17 amino acids. The CDR3 region has the DNA TGTGCCAGTAGTATGGGCAGCCCAAGCTCCTATAATTCACCCCTCCACTTT. The encoded protein is CASSMGSPSSYNSPLHF.

V gene TRBV7-3 combines with J gene TRBJ2-3; 8 nucleotides match TRBD1. The CDR3 has 14 amino acids. V trimming: 4 bases; J trimming: 3 bases; junction bases outside the gene matches: 3. Germline-derived CDR1 and CDR2 are SGHTA and FQGTGA. The CDR3 loop reads CASSSGQVTDTQYF. The CDR3 DNA is TGTGCCAGCAGCTCGGGACAGGTGACAGATACGCAGTATTTT.

Only a few counts were recorded for this clone. The chain uses TRBV7-8 and TRBJ1-5; 10 bases match TRBD1. Germline V gives CDR1 SGHVS, CDR2 FQNEAQ. The CDR3 contains 16 residues. The J segment lost 5 bases and the V segment lost 5 bases, leaving 9 bases of the junction unmatched. The CDR3 region is CASSPRTGGSDQPQHF. For the CDR3, the DNA is TGTGCCAGCAGCCCTAGGACAGGGGGAAGTGATCAGCCCCAGCATTTT.

The chain carries TRBV18 and TRBJ1-2, with a tentative D call TRBD1 (5 bases). Germline values: CDR1 KGHSH, CDR2 LQKENI. The V gene lost 5 bases and the J gene lost 4 bases, with 20 bases spanning the gap. This CDR3 has 16 amino acids. The CDR3 protein is CASSGGATSLTYGYTF. The CDR3 DNA sequence: TGTGCCAGCTCAGGTGGGGCCACCAGCCTAACCTATGGCTACACCTTC.

V usage is TRBV7-8 and J usage is TRBJ2-3; the match to TRBD2 covers 9 bases. The CDR3 consists of 17 residues. J lost 4 bases, V lost 1 base, and 9 bases had no gene match. CDR1 SGHVS and CDR2 FQNEAQ come from the germline V gene. DNA of the CDR3: TGTGCCAGCAGCTTAGAGGGTAGCGGGGGTACGCCAGATACGCAGTATTTT. Amino acids: CASSLEGSGGTPDTQYF.

This sequence joins TRBV28 and TRBJ1-4, with D perhaps TRBD1 (6 bases). V was cut by 8 bases and J by 7 bases, with 20 bases left in between. Per germline, CDR1 MDHEN and CDR2 SYDVKM. The CDR3 spans 15 residues. For the CDR3, the DNA is TGTGCCAGCGGGCGAGGGGGGGCACGATCTGAAAAACTGTTTTTT. This translates into CASGRGGARSEKLFF.